Below are 26 T cell receptor beta chains sequenced from a single sample in a study of blood T cell repertoires in COVID-19. Clones were read by immunoSEQ multiplex PCR, and TCRdb kept only the in-frame ones, dropping some. The profile covers over 200,000 clones, with 65% to 85% appearing a single time and approximately 30% taken by the ten largest. The sequenced material came from peripheral blood. These receptors all stem from a middle-aged man with acute or convalescent COVID-19.

The rearrangement links TRBV7-2 to TRBJ2-2; D remains ambiguous. The ends were cut back, 5 bases at V and 5 bases at J, with 9 bases in the middle. Looked up from germline, CDR1 is SGHTA and CDR2 is FQGNSA. This CDR3 spans 13 amino acids. CDR3 DNA sequence: TGTGCCAGCAGCCTAATGAAAACCGGGGAGCTGTTTTTT. Its protein is CASSLMKTGELFF.

This rearrangement joins TRBV3-1 (or the pseudogene TRBV3-2) to TRBJ1-2; 8 bases are shared with TRBD1. Trimming removed 2 bases from V and 0 bases from J; junction bases left unmatched: 5. Germline V gene sequence: CDR1 LGHDT, CDR2 YNNKEL (reference sequence). The CDR3 runs to 16 residues. The CDR3 DNA reads as TGTGCCAGCAGCCAAACTGGACAGGGCCCTAACTATGGCTACACCTTC. It codes for CASSQTGQGPNYGYTF.

The J gene is TRBJ2-7, the V gene TRBV2; possibly TRBD2 for D (6 bases). Germline CDR1 SNHLY, CDR2 FYNNEI. V was cut by 6 bases and J by 7 bases, with 16 bases left in between. This CDR3 has 13 residues. The CDR3 region has the DNA TGTGCCAGCAGACCCCCGGGAGAGGGAGAGCAGTACTTC. Amino acid sequence: CASRPPGEGEQYF.

V is TRBV9 and J is TRBJ1-2; D not resolved. Germline loops: CDR1 SGDLS, CDR2 YYNGEE. The CDR3 sequence is 16 residues long. V shed 7 bases and J shed 3 bases, with 22 bases lying between them. CDR3: CASSVSTGLLDYGYTF. The CDR3, as DNA: TGTGCCAGCTCTGTCTCGACGGGGTTACTAGACTATGGCTACACCTTC.

The V gene is TRBV5-1, the J gene TRBJ2-3; 10 bases line up with TRBD1. J was trimmed by 15 bases and V by 4 bases; bases with no gene match: 5. Germline V gene lookup returns CDR1 SGHRS and CDR2 YFSETQ. The CDR3 is 11 residues long. The CDR3 nucleotides read TGCGCCAGCAGCACCGGGACAGGGGAATATTTT. Its translation is CASSTGTGEYF.

The chain links TRBV18 to TRBJ1-6; D unclear. V lost 3 bases and J 9 bases, leaving 15 bases between the germline ends. Looked up from germline, CDR1 is KGHSH and CDR2 is LQKENI. The CDR3 loop spans 15 amino acids. The CDR3 reads CASSPNRIGGSPLHF. CDR3 DNA sequence: TGTGCCAGCTCACCGAATAGAATCGGCGGTTCACCCCTCCACTTT.

This rearrangement joins TRBV27 to TRBJ1-1; D ambiguous. Germline values: CDR1 MNHEY, CDR2 SMNVEV (reference sequence). The V and J ends lost 2 bases and 5 bases respectively, with 9 bases between them. The CDR3 sequence is 13 residues long. The CDR3 sequence is CASSLVGRTEAFF. DNA of the CDR3: TGTGCCAGCAGTTTAGTGGGCAGGACTGAAGCTTTCTTT.

DNA of the CDR3: TGTGCCAGCAGTCCTAGGGAGATTGGAAACACCATATATTTT. Translation: CASSPREIGNTIYF. This rearrangement joins TRBV3-1 (or the pseudogene TRBV3-2) to TRBJ1-3; D not resolved. Trimming removed 6 bases from V and 3 bases from J, with 12 bases in between. Germline values: CDR1 LGHDT, CDR2 YNNKEL (reference sequence). The CDR3 runs to 14 residues.

This chain links TRBV9 with TRBJ2-1; D perhaps matches TRBD2 (6 bases). Between the trimmed V and J ends, which lost 3 bases and 4 bases, there was a span of 11 bases. Germline CDR1 and CDR2: SGDLS and YYNGEE. There are 14 residues in the CDR3. CDR3 bases: TGTGCCAGCAGCGCGCGGGAACCATACAATGAGCAGTTCTTC. Translating gives CASSAREPYNEQFF.

The chain uses TRBV7-2 and TRBJ1-1, with unresolved D. Trimming stripped 1 base from V and 0 bases from J, with 12 bases between. The CDR3 is 16 amino acids. In germline, CDR1 is SGHTA, CDR2 FQGNSA. CDR3 sequence: CASSLEAGILNTEAFF. CDR3 sequence (DNA): TGTGCCAGCAGCTTAGAGGCAGGAATTTTGAACACTGAAGCTTTCTTT.

The J gene is TRBJ2-5, the V gene TRBV12-3 or TRBV12-4; D is perhaps TRBD1 (6 bases). V gave up 6 bases and J gave up 4 bases, with 9 bases separating them. This CDR3 region has 12 residues. Here the CDR3 reads CASSRQVETQYF. CDR3 nucleotides: TGTGCCAGCAGCCGACAGGTAGAGACCCAGTACTTC.

J is TRBJ1-2 and V is TRBV9; 8 bases map to TRBD1. V shed 1 base and J 4 bases; nucleotides not matched to a gene: 18. Germline CDR1 is SGDLS and CDR2 is YYNGEE. This CDR3 contains 19 residues. The CDR3 loop reads CASSVRPLDRVIFGYGYTF. As DNA, the CDR3 is TGTGCCAGCAGCGTACGACCTTTGGACAGGGTCATATTCGGCTATGGCTACACCTTC. Full variable domain (remainder filled in from reference TRBV9 and TRBJ1-2): DSGVTQTPKHLITATGQRVTLRCSPRSGDLSVYWYQQSLDQGLQFLIQYYNGEERAKGNILERFSAQQFPDLHSELNLSSLELGDSALYFCASSVRPLDRVIFGYGYTFGSGTRLTVV.

This chain joins TRBV7-6 and TRBJ2-3; TRBD2 agrees at 10 bases. This CDR3 region has 15 residues. The J segment lost 5 bases and the V segment lost 5 bases, leaving 7 bases of the junction unmatched. CDR1 is SGHVS, CDR2 FNYEAQ, per germline. The CDR3 loop is CASSASGSVGDTQYF. In DNA, the CDR3 is TGTGCCAGCAGCGCTAGCGGGAGTGTTGGAGATACGCAGTATTTT.

The rearrangement links TRBV6-5 to TRBJ1-6; possibly TRBD1 for D (5 bases). CDR1 is MNHEY and CDR2 is SVGAGI in the germline V gene. The CDR3 spans 14 residues. The ends were cut back, 6 bases at V and 9 bases at J, with 15 bases in the middle. CDR3 sequence reads: CASSPRDRTSPLHF. The CDR3 nucleotides are TGTGCCAGCAGCCCCAGGGATCGGACTTCACCCCTCCACTTT.

The rearrangement joins TRBV6-2 or TRBV6-3 to TRBJ1-2; the D gene is possibly TRBD1 (6 bases). CDR1 is MNHEY, CDR2 SVGEGT, per germline. Between the trimmed V and J ends, which lost 2 bases and 8 bases, there was a span of 12 bases. The CDR3 totals 13 residues. The CDR3 nucleotides read TGTGCCAGCAGTTACGGACAGAACCCCGGCTACACCTTC. Translation: CASSYGQNPGYTF.

The chain links TRBV5-1 to TRBJ2-5; D not certain. The V gene lost 1 base and the J gene lost 3 bases, with 10 bases spanning the gap. There are 14 residues in the CDR3. Germline V CDR1 and CDR2: SGHRS, YFSETQ. The CDR3: CASSLIGRKETQYF. Written as DNA, the CDR3 is TGCGCCAGCAGCTTGATTGGCAGGAAAGAGACCCAGTACTTC.

The chain joins TRBV25-1 to TRBJ1-2; no definite D call. The CDR3 spans 13 residues. CDR1 MGHDK and CDR2 SYGVNS come from the germline V gene. The V and J ends lost 4 bases and 8 bases respectively, with 14 bases between them. CDR3 protein: CASSVEGSYGYTF. The CDR3 DNA is TGTGCCAGCAGTGTAGAGGGATCGTACGGCTACACCTTC.

This clone was detected only once. V usage is TRBV7-2 and J usage is TRBJ1-2, with TRBD1 matching 10 bases. The length of the CDR3 is 16 residues. The ends lost 0 bases at V and 6 bases at J; junction bases unmatched: 7. The germline CDR1 and CDR2 sequences are SGHTA and FQGNSA. The CDR3: CASSLALPGTGDGYTF. DNA for the CDR3: TGTGCCAGCAGCTTAGCCCTGCCCGGGACAGGGGATGGCTACACCTTC.

The rearrangement joins TRBV28 to TRBJ1-4; D is unclear. Deletions cut 6 bases from V and 5 bases from J, with 10 bases between. From germline, CDR1 is MDHEN and CDR2 SYDVKM. The CDR3 totals 13 residues. The CDR3 DNA sequence: TGTGCCAGCAGCAGAAACGGGAATGAAAAACTGTTTTTT. Its protein product is CASSRNGNEKLFF.

The rearrangement joins TRBV5-1 to TRBJ2-2, with 9 positions matching TRBD2. The germline V gene encodes CDR1 SGHRS and CDR2 YFSETQ. V shed 0 bases, J shed 1 base, and the junction held 4 bases outside the gene matches. The CDR3 totals 17 residues. In DNA form, the CDR3 reads TGCGCCAGCAGCTTGGGTGTGACTAGCGGGAACACCGGGGAGCTGTTTTTT. Its protein product is CASSLGVTSGNTGELFF.

This chain uses TRBV11-2 with TRBJ2-1; D possibly corresponds to TRBD1 (5 bases). The CDR3 extends over 14 amino acids. V was clipped by 5 bases and J by 5 bases, with 13 bases between them. Germline V lookup: CDR1 SGHAT, CDR2 FQNNGV. CDR3 DNA sequence: TGTGCCAGCAGCCTATTCGGCAGGGACAATGAGCAGTTCTTC. This sequence encodes CASSLFGRDNEQFF. The complete variable domain, with remaining parts taken from reference TRBV11-2 and TRBJ2-1, reads EAGVAQSPRYKIIEKRQSVAFWCNPISGHATLYWYQQILGQGPKLLIQFQNNGVVDDSQLPKDRFSAERLKGVDSTLKIQPAKLEDSAVYLCASSLFGRDNEQFFGPGTRLTVL.

The V gene is TRBV3-1 (or the pseudogene TRBV3-2), the J gene TRBJ2-7, with 8 nucleotides matching TRBD2. After removal of 4 bases from V and 5 bases from J, the junction contained 7 bases not matched to a gene. From germline, CDR1 is LGHDT and CDR2 YNNKEL (reference sequence). This CDR3 is 14 amino acids long. CDR3 loop: CASSPRAGGHEQYF. The CDR3 DNA reads as TGTGCCAGCAGCCCTCGGGCGGGAGGCCACGAGCAGTACTTC.

This sequence joins TRBV3-1 (or the pseudogene TRBV3-2) and TRBJ1-1, with TRBD1 matching 9 bases. Trimming at V came to 4 bases and at J to 1 base, leaving 7 bases not matched to a gene. The CDR3 runs to 16 residues. CDR1 is LGHDT, CDR2 YNNKEL, per germline (reference sequence). In nucleotides, the CDR3 is TGTGCCAGCAGCCGGACCGGGACAGGGAAGAACACTGAAGCTTTCTTT. This encodes CASSRTGTGKNTEAFF.

This clone has just a few counts. The chain couples TRBV5-1 to TRBJ2-2; TRBD1 agrees at 10 bases. Germline CDR1 is SGHRS and CDR2 is YFSETQ. Trimming cost V 8 bases and J 5 bases; bases outside gene matches: 6. The length of the CDR3 is 14 residues. In DNA, the CDR3 is TGCGCCAGTGGACAGGGGGAAGGTACCGGGGAGCTGTTTTTT. It translates to CASGQGEGTGELFF.

This clone was picked up a small number of times. This chain joins TRBV24-1 and TRBJ1-6; D is possibly TRBD1 (5 bases). Germline V lookup: CDR1 KGHDR, CDR2 SFDVKD. This CDR3 is 17 amino acids long. The ends were cut back, 4 bases at V and 7 bases at J, with 19 bases in the middle. CDR3 in amino acids: CATSDASGVTVNSPLHF. CDR3 bases: TGTGCCACCAGTGACGCCTCGGGGGTAACGGTAAATTCACCCCTCCACTTT.

The chain carries TRBV9 and TRBJ2-1; TRBD2 matches 7 bases. Trimming took 3 bases from V and 2 from J; bases not matched to a gene: 5. There are 15 residues in the CDR3. The germline V gene encodes CDR1 SGDLS and CDR2 YYNGEE. The CDR3 loop is CASSETSATYNEQFF. The CDR3 region has the DNA TGTGCCAGCAGCGAAACTAGCGCGACCTACAATGAGCAGTTCTTC.